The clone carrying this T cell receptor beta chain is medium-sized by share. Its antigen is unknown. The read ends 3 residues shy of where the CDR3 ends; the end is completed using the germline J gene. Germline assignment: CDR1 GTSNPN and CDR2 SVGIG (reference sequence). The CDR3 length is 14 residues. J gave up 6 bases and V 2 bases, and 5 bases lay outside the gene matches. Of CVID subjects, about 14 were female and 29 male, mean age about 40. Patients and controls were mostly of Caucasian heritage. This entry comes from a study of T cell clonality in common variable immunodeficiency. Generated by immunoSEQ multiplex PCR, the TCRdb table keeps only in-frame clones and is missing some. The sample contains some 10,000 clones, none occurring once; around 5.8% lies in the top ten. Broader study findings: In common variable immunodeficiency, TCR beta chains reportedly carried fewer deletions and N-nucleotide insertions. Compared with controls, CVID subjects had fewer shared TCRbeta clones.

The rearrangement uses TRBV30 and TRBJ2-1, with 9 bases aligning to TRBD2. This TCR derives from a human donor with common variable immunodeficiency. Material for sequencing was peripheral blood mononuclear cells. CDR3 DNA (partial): TGTGCCTGGAGTTCTGATAGCGGGGGCAATGAG. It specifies CAWSSDSGGNE. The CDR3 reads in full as CAWSSDSGGNEQFF.